The T cell receptor beta chain described here comes from a study of T cell repertoires in cytomegalovirus infection (dated by TCRdb to about 2019). In terms of the full investigation: Donor HLA type was relevant to the analysis, because carriage of CMV infection together with the matching HLA type was indicated by public TCR beta signatures. On the study overall, not on this receptor specifically: In both this cohort and an independent roughly 360-donor cohort, the cumulative frequency of public TCR beta family members distinguished carriers of CMV infection plus the relevant HLA type. The ex vivo response was dominated by HLA-C-restricted CMV-specific TCR beta clonotypes, which also provided the single most frequent clonotype in two of eight donors.

A word on this clonotype: Its antigen is currently not known. Within one base of it there is no much larger clone, and no base qualities were kept.

Including cysteine and phenylalanine, the CDR3 has 17 amino acids. Only the CDR3 region is kept as DNA, spanning 51 bases read in frame from base 1. V has 1 base trimmed and J has 3 bases trimmed; junction bases matching no gene number 8. CDR1 and CDR2 were assigned from the germline V gene as MGHRA and YSYEKL. TCRdb shows the sequencer as Illumina HiSeq 1500. The public reads were reprocessed in TCRdb via fastp at Q25 and MiXCR, keeping in-frame beta chains. Merged by CDR3 protein, the rows form single entries marked with the most common genes and DNA. Counted in this sample were about 190,000 distinct CDR3 sequences; 28% of them appeared once. 30% to 35% of the sample comes from the top ten.

The origin of this receptor is a human donor in good health (CMV status not recorded). Some clones in this sample may be carry-over from other donors' samples. The sample consisted of PBMCs. This receptor chain uses TRBV4-1 and TRBJ2-2; 7 nucleotides in the junction match TRBD1. The CDR3 reads CASSQVPGTADTGELFF. The nucleotide sequence is given as TGCGCCAGCAGCCAAGTACCCGGGACAGCGGACACCGGGGAGCTGTTTTTT.